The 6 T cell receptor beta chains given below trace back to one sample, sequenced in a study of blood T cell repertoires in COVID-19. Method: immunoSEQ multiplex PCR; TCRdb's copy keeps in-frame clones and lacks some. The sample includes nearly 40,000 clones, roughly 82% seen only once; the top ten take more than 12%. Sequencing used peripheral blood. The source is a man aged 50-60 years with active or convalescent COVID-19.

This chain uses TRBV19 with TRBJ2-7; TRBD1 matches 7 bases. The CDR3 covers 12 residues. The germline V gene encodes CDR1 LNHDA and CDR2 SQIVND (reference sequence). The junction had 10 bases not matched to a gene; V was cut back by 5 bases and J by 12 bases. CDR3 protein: CASSPRQGSPYF. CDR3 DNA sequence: TGTGCCAGTAGTCCTCGACAGGGAAGTCCGTACTTC.

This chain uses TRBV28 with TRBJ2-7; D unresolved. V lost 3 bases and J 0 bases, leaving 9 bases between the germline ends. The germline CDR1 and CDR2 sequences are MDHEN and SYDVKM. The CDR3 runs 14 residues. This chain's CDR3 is CASSLGSYSYEQYF. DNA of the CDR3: TGTGCCAGCAGTTTGGGCAGCTACTCCTACGAGCAGTACTTC.

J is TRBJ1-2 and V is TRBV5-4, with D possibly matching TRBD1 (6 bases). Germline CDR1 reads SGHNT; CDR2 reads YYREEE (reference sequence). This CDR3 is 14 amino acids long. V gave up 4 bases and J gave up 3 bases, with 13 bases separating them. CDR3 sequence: CASSRGGVDYGYTF. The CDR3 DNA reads TGTGCCAGCAGCAGGGGGGGGGTCGACTATGGCTACACCTTC.

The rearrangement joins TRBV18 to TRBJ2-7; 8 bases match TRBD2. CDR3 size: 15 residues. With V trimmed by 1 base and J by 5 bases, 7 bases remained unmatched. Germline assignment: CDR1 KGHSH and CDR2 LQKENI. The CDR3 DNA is TGTGCCAGCTCACCACAAACCGGGACTAGTAACGAGCAGTACTTC. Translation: CASSPQTGTSNEQYF.

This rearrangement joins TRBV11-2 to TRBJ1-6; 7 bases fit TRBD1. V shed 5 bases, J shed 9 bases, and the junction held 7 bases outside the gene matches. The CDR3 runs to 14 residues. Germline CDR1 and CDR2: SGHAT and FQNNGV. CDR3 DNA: TGTGCCAGCAGCGCCGACAGGGTGGGTTCACCCCTCCACTTT. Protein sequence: CASSADRVGSPLHF.

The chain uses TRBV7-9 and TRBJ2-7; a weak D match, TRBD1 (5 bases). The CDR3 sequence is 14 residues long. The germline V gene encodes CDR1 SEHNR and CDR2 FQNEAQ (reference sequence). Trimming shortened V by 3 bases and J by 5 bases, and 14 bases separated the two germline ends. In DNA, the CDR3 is TGTGCCAGCAGCTTCAGGGCAGGGCAGGACGAGCAGTACTTC. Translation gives CASSFRAGQDEQYF.